This T cell receptor beta chain was captured by sequencing in a study of regulatory T cells in long-lasting Graves disease. The time point was: persistent/refractory GD, antithyroid drugs over 5 years with positive TRAb. PBMCs were the source of the RNA used for TCR sequencing. Arm-PCR with iRepertoire HTBI primers amplified the CDR3 regions for these TCR beta libraries. TCRdb processed the multiplex PCR reads anew with MiXCR; each CDR3 protein has one entry. The sample shows around 460,000 distinct CDR3 sequences, less than 25% of them seen only once. Sequenced material: peripheral blood mononuclear cells (PBMCs), taken when the disease was refractory, from a patient treated with antithyroid drugs. This TCR came from a female donor with Graves disease.

CDR3 residues: CASSLGQGEDGYTF. Here the CDR3 DNA reads TGCGCCAGCAGCTTGGGACAGGGGGAGGATGGCTACACCTTC. This chain connects TRBV5-1 to TRBJ1-2; 9 bases line up with TRBD1. The CDR3 has 14 residues. From germline, CDR1 is SGHRS and CDR2 YFSETQ. Trimming took 0 bases from V and 6 from J; bases not matched to a gene: 3.